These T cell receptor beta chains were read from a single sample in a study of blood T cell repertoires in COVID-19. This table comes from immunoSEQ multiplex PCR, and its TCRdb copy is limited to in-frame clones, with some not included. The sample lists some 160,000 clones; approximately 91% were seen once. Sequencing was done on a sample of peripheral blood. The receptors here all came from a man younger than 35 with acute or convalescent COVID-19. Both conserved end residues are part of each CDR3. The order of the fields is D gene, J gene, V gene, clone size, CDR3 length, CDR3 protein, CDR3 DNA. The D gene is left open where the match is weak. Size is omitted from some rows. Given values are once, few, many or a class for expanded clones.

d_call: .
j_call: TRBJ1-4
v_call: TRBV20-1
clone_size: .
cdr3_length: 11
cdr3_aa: CSASWEVRVFF
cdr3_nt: TGCAGTGCTAGTTGGGAGGTCAGGGTGTTTTTT

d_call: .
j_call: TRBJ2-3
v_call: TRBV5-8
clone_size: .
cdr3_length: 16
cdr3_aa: CASRLDGGARTDTQYF
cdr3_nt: TGTGCCAGCAGACTGGACGGGGGAGCCCGCACAGATACGCAGTATTTT

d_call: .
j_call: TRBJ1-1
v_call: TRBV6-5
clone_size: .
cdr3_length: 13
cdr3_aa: CASSRVMNTEAFF
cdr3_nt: TGTGCCAGCAGTCGCGTGATGAACACTGAAGCTTTCTTT

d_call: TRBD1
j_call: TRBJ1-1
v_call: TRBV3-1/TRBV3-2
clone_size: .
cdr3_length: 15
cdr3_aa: CASSQGDRRNTEAFF
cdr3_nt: TGTGCCAGCAGCCAAGGGGACAGGCGGAACACTGAAGCTTTCTTT

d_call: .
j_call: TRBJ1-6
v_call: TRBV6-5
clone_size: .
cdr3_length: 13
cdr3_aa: CASTGVLHSPLHF
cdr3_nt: TGTGCCAGCACGGGGGTACTCCATTCACCCCTCCACTTT

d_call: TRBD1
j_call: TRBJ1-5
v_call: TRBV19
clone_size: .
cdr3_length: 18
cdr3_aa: CASITGTGALVGNQPQHF
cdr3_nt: TGTGCCAGTATTACTGGGACAGGGGCCTTGGTTGGCAATCAGCCCCAGCATTTT

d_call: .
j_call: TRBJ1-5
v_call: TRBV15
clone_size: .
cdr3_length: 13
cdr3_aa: CATSRAPEEGLHF
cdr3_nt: TGTGCCACCAGCAGAGCCCCCGAAGAGGGTTTACATTTT

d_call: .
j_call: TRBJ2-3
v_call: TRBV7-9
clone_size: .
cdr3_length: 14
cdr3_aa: CASDLGSPDISQYF
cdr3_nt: TGTGCCAGCGACCTCGGGAGCCCGGACATTTCGCAGTATTTT

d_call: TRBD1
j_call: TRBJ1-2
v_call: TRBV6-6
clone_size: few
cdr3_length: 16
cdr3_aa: CASSYGGTGTYYGYTF
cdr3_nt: TGTGCCAGCAGTTACGGTGGGACAGGGACATATTATGGCTACACCTTC

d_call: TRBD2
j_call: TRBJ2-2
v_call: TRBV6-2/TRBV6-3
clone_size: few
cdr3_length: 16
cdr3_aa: CASSYSYGRGTGELFF
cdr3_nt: TGTGCCAGCAGTTACTCGTACGGGCGGGGGACCGGGGAGCTGTTTTTT

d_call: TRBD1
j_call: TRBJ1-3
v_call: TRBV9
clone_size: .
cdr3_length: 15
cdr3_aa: CASSVEGARGNTIYF
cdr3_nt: TGTGCCAGCAGCGTAGAGGGGGCGCGGGGAAACACCATATATTTT

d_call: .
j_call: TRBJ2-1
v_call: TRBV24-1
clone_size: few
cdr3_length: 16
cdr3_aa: CATSDPKDSTYNEQFF
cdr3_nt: TGTGCCACCAGTGATCCTAAGGACTCGACCTACAATGAGCAGTTCTTC

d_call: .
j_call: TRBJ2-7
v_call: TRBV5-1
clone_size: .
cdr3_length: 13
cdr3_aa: CASSGGALYEQYF
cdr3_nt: TGCGCCAGCAGCGGAGGGGCACTTTACGAGCAGTACTTC

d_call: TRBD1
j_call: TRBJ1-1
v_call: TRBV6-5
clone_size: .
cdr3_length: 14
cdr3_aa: CASRGQGLNTEAFF
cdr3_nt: TGTGCCAGCAGGGGACAGGGGCTGAACACTGAAGCTTTCTTT